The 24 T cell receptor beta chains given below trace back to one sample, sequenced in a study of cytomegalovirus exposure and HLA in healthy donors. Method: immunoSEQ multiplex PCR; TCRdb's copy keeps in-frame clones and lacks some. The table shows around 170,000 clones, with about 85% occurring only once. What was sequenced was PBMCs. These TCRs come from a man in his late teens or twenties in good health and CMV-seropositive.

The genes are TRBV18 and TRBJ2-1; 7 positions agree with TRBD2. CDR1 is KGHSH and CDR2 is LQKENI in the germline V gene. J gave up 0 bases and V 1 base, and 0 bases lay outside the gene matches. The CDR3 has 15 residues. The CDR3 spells CASSPRGGSYNEQFF. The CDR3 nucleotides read TGTGCCAGCTCACCACGCGGGGGCTCCTACAATGAGCAGTTCTTC. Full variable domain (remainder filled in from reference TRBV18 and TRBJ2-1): NAGVMQNPRHLVRRRGQEARLRCSPMKGHSHVYWYRQLPEEGLKFMVYLQKENIIDESGMPKERFSAEFPKEGPSILRIQQVVRGDSAAYFCASSPRGGSYNEQFFGPGTRLTVL.

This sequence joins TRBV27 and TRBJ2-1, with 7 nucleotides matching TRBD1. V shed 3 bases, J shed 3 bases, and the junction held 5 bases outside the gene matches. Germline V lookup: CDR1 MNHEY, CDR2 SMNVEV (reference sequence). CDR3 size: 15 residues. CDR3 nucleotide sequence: TGTGCCAGCAGTTTGGGGGACAGTTACTACAATGAGCAGTTCTTC. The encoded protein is CASSLGDSYYNEQFF.

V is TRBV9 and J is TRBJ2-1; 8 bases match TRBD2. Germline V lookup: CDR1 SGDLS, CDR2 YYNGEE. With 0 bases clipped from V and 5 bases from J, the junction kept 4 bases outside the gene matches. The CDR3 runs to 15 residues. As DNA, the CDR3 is TGTGCCAGCAGCGTAGCGGGAGGGTCCCACAATGAGCAGTTCTTC. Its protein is CASSVAGGSHNEQFF.

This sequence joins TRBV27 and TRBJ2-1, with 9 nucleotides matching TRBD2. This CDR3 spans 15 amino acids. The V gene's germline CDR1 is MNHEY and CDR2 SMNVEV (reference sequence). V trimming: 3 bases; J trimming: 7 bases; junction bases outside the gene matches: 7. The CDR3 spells CASSLGLAYFNEQFF. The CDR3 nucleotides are TGTGCCAGCAGTTTGGGACTAGCTTACTTTAATGAGCAGTTCTTC.

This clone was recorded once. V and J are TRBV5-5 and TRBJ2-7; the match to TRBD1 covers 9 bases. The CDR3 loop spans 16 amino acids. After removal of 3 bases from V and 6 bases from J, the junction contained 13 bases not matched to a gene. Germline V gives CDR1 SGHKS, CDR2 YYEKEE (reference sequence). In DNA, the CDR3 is TGTGCCAGCAGCTGGAACCGGGACAGGGAAAAGGTCGAGCAGTACTTC. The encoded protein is CASSWNRDREKVEQYF.

The CDR3 reads CASSLFRAGITDTQYF. The CDR3 region has the DNA TGTGCCAGCAGTTTATTTAGAGCGGGCATCACAGATACGCAGTATTTT. The chain is built from TRBV28 and TRBJ2-3; D perhaps matches TRBD2 (6 bases). Trimming cost V 1 base and J 2 bases, with 13 bases left between them. CDR3 length equals 16 residues. CDR1 and CDR2 from the germline V gene are MDHEN and SYDVKM.

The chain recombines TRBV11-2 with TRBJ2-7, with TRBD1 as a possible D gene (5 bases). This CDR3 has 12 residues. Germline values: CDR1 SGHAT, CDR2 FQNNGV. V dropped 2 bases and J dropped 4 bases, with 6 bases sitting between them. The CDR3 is CASSLKGYEQYF. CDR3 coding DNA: TGTGCCAGCAGCTTAAAGGGGTACGAGCAGTACTTC.

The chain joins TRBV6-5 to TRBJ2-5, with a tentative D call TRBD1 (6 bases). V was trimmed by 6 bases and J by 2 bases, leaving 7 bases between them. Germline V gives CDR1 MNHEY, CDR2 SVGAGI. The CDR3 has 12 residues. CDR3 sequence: CASRGQQETQYF. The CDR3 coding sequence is TGTGCCAGCAGAGGACAGCAAGAGACCCAGTACTTC.

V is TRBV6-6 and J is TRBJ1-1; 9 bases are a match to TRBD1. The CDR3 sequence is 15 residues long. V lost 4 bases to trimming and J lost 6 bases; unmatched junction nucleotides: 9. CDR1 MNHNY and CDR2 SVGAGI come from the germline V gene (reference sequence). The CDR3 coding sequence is TGTGCCAGCAGTTTTCAAGACAGGGGGAGGGCTGAAGCTTTCTTT. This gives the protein CASSFQDRGRAEAFF.

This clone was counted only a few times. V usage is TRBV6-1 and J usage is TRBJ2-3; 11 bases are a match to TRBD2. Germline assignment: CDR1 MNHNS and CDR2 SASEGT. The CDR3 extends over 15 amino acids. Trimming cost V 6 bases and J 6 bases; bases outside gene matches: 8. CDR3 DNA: TGTGCCAGCAGCGGGTTAGCGGGAGGGGCGGATACGCAGTATTTT. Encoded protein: CASSGLAGGADTQYF.

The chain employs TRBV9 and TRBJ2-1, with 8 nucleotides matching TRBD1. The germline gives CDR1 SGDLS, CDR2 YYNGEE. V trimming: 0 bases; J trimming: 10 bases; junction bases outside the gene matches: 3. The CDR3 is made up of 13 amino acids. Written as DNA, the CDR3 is TGTGCCAGCAGCGTAGGGGGGGACAGGGAGCAGTTCTTC. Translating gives CASSVGGDREQFF.

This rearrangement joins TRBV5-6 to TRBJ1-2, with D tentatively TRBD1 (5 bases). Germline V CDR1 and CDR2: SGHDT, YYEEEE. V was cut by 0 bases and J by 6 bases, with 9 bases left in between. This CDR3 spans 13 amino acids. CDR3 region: CASSLAGVDGYTF. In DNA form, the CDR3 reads TGTGCCAGCAGCTTGGCGGGGGTGGATGGCTACACCTTC.

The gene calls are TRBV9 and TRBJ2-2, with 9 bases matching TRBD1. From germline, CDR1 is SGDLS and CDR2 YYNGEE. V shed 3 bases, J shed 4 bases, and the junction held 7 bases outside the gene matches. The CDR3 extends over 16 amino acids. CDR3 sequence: CASSAPQGAGTGELFF. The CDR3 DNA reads TGTGCCAGCAGCGCACCACAGGGGGCCGGCACCGGGGAGCTGTTTTTT.

This CDR3 reads CASSLGSGRADGEQFF. Here the CDR3 DNA reads TGTGCCAGCAGCTTGGGTAGCGGGAGGGCGGACGGTGAGCAGTTCTTC. The chain is built from TRBV7-6 and TRBJ2-1, with 11 bases fitting TRBD2. The length of the CDR3 is 16 residues. Germline V lookup: CDR1 SGHVS, CDR2 FNYEAQ. The trim removed 3 bases at V and 9 bases at J, leaving 10 bases unmatched.

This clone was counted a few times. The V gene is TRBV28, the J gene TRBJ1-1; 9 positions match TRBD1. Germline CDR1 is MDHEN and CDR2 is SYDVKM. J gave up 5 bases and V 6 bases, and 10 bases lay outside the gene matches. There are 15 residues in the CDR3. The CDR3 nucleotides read TGTGCCAGCAGCCCAACCACAGGGGGCTGGACTGAAGCTTTCTTT. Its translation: CASSPTTGGWTEAFF.

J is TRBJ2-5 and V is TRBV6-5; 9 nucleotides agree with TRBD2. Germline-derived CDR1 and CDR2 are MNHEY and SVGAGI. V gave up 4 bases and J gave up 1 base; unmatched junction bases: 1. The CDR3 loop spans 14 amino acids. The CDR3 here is CASSSGLAQETQYF. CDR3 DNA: TGTGCCAGCAGTTCGGGACTAGCCCAAGAGACCCAGTACTTC.

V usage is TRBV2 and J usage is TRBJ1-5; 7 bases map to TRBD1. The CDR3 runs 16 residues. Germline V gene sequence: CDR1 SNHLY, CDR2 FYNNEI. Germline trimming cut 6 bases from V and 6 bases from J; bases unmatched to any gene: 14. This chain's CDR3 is CASRVQTGSGIQPQHF. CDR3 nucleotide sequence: TGTGCCAGCAGGGTCCAGACAGGGTCTGGTATTCAGCCCCAGCATTTT.

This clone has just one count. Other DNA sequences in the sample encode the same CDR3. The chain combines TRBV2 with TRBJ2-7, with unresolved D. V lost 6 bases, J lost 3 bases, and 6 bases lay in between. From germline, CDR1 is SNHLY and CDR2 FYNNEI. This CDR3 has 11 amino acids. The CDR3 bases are TGTGCCAGCAGCCGGAGCTACGAGCAGTACTTC. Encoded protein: CASSRSYEQYF.

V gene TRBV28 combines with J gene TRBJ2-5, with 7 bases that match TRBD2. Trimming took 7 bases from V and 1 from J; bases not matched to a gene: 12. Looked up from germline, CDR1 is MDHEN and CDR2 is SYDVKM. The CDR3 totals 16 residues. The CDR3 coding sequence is TGTGCCAGCATCGGTCGGGGCGGGGGTCCCCAAGAGACCCAGTACTTC. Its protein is CASIGRGGGPQETQYF.

CDR3 DNA sequence: TGCAGCGTCCCGGGACAGGGGCGCGAGCAGTACTTC. This sequence encodes CSVPGQGREQYF. V is TRBV29-1 and J is TRBJ2-7, with TRBD1 matching over 10 bases. The CDR3 length is 12 residues. Germline CDR1 is SQVTM and CDR2 is ANQGSEA. J lost 6 bases, V lost 6 bases, and 5 bases had no gene match.

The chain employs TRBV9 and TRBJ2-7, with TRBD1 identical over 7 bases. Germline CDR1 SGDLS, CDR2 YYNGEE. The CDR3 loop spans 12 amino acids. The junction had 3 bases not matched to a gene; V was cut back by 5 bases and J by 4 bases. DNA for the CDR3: TGTGCCAGCAGGAAGGGGGCTTACGAGCAGTACTTC. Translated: CASRKGAYEQYF.

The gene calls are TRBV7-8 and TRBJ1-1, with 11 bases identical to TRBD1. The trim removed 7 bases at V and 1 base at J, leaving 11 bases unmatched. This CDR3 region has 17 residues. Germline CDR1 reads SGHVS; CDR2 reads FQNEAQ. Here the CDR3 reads CASTGQGAIFPNTEAFF. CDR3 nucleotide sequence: TGTGCCAGCACCGGACAGGGGGCTATTTTCCCGAACACTGAAGCTTTCTTT.

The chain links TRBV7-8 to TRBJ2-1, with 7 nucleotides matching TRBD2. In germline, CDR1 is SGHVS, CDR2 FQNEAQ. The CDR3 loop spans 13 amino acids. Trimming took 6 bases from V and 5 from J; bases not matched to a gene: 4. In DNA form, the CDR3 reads TGTGCCAGCAGTTCGCTAGCGGACAATGAGCAGTTCTTC. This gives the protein CASSSLADNEQFF.

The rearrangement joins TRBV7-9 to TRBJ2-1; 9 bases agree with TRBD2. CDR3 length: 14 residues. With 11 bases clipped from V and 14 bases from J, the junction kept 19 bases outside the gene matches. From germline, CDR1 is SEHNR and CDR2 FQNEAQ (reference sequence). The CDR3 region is CALSPTDSGRVEFF. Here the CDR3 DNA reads TGTGCCCTCAGCCCAACGGATAGCGGGAGAGTAGAGTTCTTC.